This passage covers 24 T cell receptor beta chains from one sample sequenced in a study of cytomegalovirus exposure and HLA in healthy donors. Profiled with immunoSEQ multiplex PCR; TCRdb holds only in-frame clones, not every one. The sample contains fewer than 120,000 clones, over 85% of which appear only once. The specimen was PBMCs. The receptors shown here come from a woman aged 18-35 years in good health and CMV-seronegative.

The chain has TRBV5-4 and TRBJ2-1; 9 bases match TRBD1. This CDR3 has 18 residues. Germline loops: CDR1 SGHNT, CDR2 YYREEE (reference sequence). The ends lost 0 bases at V and 2 bases at J; junction bases unmatched: 9. The DNA for the CDR3 is TGTGCCAGCAGCTTGGAAGTAGGGACAGGGCGGGCCTACAATGAGCAGTTCTTC. It is translated as CASSLEVGTGRAYNEQFF.

The chain joins TRBV6-5 to TRBJ1-1, with 7 bases fitting TRBD1. Germline values: CDR1 MNHEY, CDR2 SVGAGI. There are 14 residues in the CDR3. The V and J ends lost 6 bases and 4 bases, in that order; junction bases with no gene match: 8. Here the CDR3 DNA reads TGTGCCAGCAGCCCCGACAGGGCCAGCACTGAAGCTTTCTTT. This codes for CASSPDRASTEAFF.

This rearrangement joins TRBV27 to TRBJ1-5, with 12 bases fitting TRBD1. Germline CDR1 and CDR2: MNHEY and SMNVEV (reference sequence). This CDR3 comprises 15 residues. V dropped 5 bases and J dropped 7; count of bases not matched to a gene: 6. CDR3 sequence: CASSMGTGGRQPQHF. DNA for the CDR3: TGTGCCAGCAGTATGGGGACAGGGGGCAGACAGCCCCAGCATTTT.

The chain links TRBV28 to TRBJ2-1; TRBD2 agrees at 9 bases. V shed 2 bases and J 6 bases; nucleotides not matched to a gene: 8. Germline assignment: CDR1 MDHEN and CDR2 SYDVKM. CDR3 length equals 16 residues. The CDR3 sequence is CASSLAGGPLGNEQFF. DNA of the CDR3: TGTGCCAGCAGTTTAGCGGGAGGGCCTCTTGGCAATGAGCAGTTCTTC.

This chain connects TRBV14 to TRBJ1-1, with 8 bases matching TRBD1. The CDR3 runs to 15 residues. Germline V gene lookup returns CDR1 SGHDN and CDR2 FVKESK. The V gene end was trimmed by 3 bases and the J gene end by 5 bases; junction bases not matched to a gene: 8. The DNA of the CDR3 is TGTGCCAGCAGCCACACTTCAGGGGGCAGGACTGAAGCTTTCTTT. It codes for CASSHTSGGRTEAFF. Combining the CDR3 with reference TRBV14 and TRBJ1-1 gives the whole variable domain EAGVTQFPSHSVIEKGQTVTLRCDPISGHDNLYWYRRVMGKEIKFLLHFVKESKQDESGMPNNRFLAERTGGTYSTLKVQPAELEDSGVYFCASSHTSGGRTEAFFGQGTRLTVV.

The chain is built from TRBV15 and TRBJ2-5; 9 bases align to TRBD2. Germline trimming cut 1 base from V and 4 bases from J; bases unmatched to any gene: 7. From germline, CDR1 is LNHNV and CDR2 YYDKDF (reference sequence). This CDR3 spans 16 amino acids. Here the CDR3 reads CATSRGGRAAAETQYF. In DNA form, the CDR3 reads TGTGCCACCAGCAGAGGCGGGAGGGCCGCTGCAGAGACCCAGTACTTC.

This clone was observed a few times. The genes are TRBV6-5 and TRBJ1-4, with TRBD1 matching 8 bases. The germline CDR1 and CDR2 sequences are MNHEY and SVGAGI. The CDR3 totals 14 residues. After removal of 6 bases from V and 5 bases from J, the junction contained 5 bases not matched to a gene. In DNA form, the CDR3 reads TGTGCCAGCAGCGAGGGACAGGCCAATGAAAAACTGTTTTTT. Translating gives CASSEGQANEKLFF.

The V gene is TRBV11-2, the J gene TRBJ1-1; D is undetermined. V was trimmed by 7 bases and J by 11 bases, leaving 17 bases between them. The CDR3 loop spans 12 amino acids. CDR1 and CDR2 (germline): SGHAT, FQNNGV. Here the CDR3 DNA reads TGTGCCAGCACCCCGGTGTACCTCACCGCTTTCTTT. Translated, it gives CASTPVYLTAFF.

This clone was found a few times. The chain uses TRBV7-9 and TRBJ1-1; possibly TRBD1 for D (5 bases). V was trimmed by 7 bases and J by 2 bases, leaving 14 bases between them. The CDR3 has 14 amino acids. The germline V gene encodes CDR1 SEHNR and CDR2 FQNEAQ (reference sequence). This CDR3 reads CASNLREINTEAFF. Written as DNA, the CDR3 is TGTGCCAGCAACCTCAGGGAAATTAACACTGAAGCTTTCTTT.

The V call is TRBV6-5, the J call TRBJ1-4, with D possibly matching TRBD1 (5 bases). The CDR3 loop spans 16 amino acids. V was cut by 4 bases and J by 7 bases, with 19 bases left in between. Germline values: CDR1 MNHEY, CDR2 SVGAGI. This chain's CDR3 is CASSSRPSLRGEKLFF. In DNA form, the CDR3 reads TGTGCCAGCAGTTCCCGACCGTCTCTAAGGGGTGAAAAACTGTTTTTT.

The rearrangement links TRBV30 to TRBJ1-5, with 7 bases matching TRBD1. This CDR3 region has 15 residues. Per germline, CDR1 GTSNPN and CDR2 SVGIG (reference sequence). The junction had 8 bases not matched to a gene; V was cut back by 4 bases and J by 2 bases. CDR3 sequence (DNA): TGTGCCTGGACAACTAAAGGGGGCGGCAATCAGCCCCAGCATTTT. This encodes CAWTTKGGGNQPQHF.

This rearrangement joins TRBV9 to TRBJ2-3; 7 bases agree with TRBD2. The CDR3 length is 15 residues. The germline gives CDR1 SGDLS, CDR2 YYNGEE. The V gene end was trimmed by 4 bases and the J gene end by 2 bases; junction bases not matched to a gene: 7. The CDR3 region has the DNA TGTGCCAGCAGCTCACGGGGGGAACCCACAGATACGCAGTATTTT. Protein sequence: CASSSRGEPTDTQYF.

The chain carries TRBV4-2 and TRBJ2-1; 8 positions agree with TRBD2. Germline V CDR1 and CDR2: LGHNA, YNFKEQ. Losses at the gene ends were 4 bases for V and 9 bases for J; bases not matched to a gene: 8. The CDR3 length is 14 residues. The CDR3 nucleotides read TGTGCCAGCAGCCGGGCGGGACTAGGCGGTGAGCAGTTCTTC. Its translation is CASSRAGLGGEQFF.

This chain connects TRBV6-5 to TRBJ2-5; the match to TRBD1 covers 10 bases. From germline, CDR1 is MNHEY and CDR2 SVGAGI. The CDR3 covers 16 residues. Germline trimming cut 4 bases from V and 5 bases from J; bases unmatched to any gene: 10. CDR3 in DNA: TGTGCCAGCAGTTTTTTACCGGGACAGGGGATGGAGACCCAGTACTTC. Translating it yields CASSFLPGQGMETQYF.

The chain combines TRBV5-5 with TRBJ2-7; 7 bases fit TRBD1. Germline values: CDR1 SGHKS, CDR2 YYEKEE (reference sequence). Trimming cost V 4 bases and J 2 bases; bases outside gene matches: 9. The CDR3 length is 15 residues. CDR3 in amino acids: CASSRTDRIAYEQYF. Here the CDR3 DNA reads TGTGCCAGCAGCCGAACGGACAGGATAGCCTACGAGCAGTACTTC.

This clone was recorded only once. The chain recombines TRBV7-2 with TRBJ2-1; 7 nucleotides match TRBD2. Germline-derived CDR1 and CDR2 are SGHTA and FQGNSA. V lost 6 bases, J lost 8 bases, and 10 bases stayed unmatched. The length of the CDR3 is 14 residues. CDR3 sequence (DNA): TGTGCCAGCAGTCCTAACTCGGGGAGGGATGAGCAGTTCTTC. Protein sequence: CASSPNSGRDEQFF.

Only a few counts were recorded for this clone. This rearrangement joins TRBV5-1 to TRBJ1-2, with unresolved D. The CDR3 is made up of 15 amino acids. V lost 0 bases and J 0 bases, leaving 9 bases between the germline ends. Germline V CDR1 and CDR2: SGHRS, YFSETQ. CDR3 in amino acids: CASSLARSSNYGYTF. CDR3 nucleotide sequence: TGCGCCAGCAGCTTGGCGAGGTCTTCTAACTATGGCTACACCTTC. The entire variable domain, with the rest obtained from reference TRBV5-1 and TRBJ1-2, is as follows: KAGVTQTPRYLIKTRGQQVTLSCSPISGHRSVSWYQQTPGQGLQFLFEYFSETQRNKGNFPGRFSGRQFSNSRSEMNVSTLELGDSALYLCASSLARSSNYGYTFGSGTRLTVV.

V gene TRBV2 combines with J gene TRBJ2-2; 9 nucleotides align to TRBD1. The CDR3 is 15 amino acids. V lost 4 bases, J lost 6 bases, and 6 bases stayed unmatched. CDR1 and CDR2 from the germline V gene are SNHLY and FYNNEI. The CDR3 coding sequence is TGTGCCAGCAGTGCCGGGACAGGGATACCCGGGGAGCTGTTTTTT. This encodes CASSAGTGIPGELFF.

This clone was recorded once. The rearrangement links TRBV2 to TRBJ1-1; 7 bases are shared with TRBD1. CDR1 is SNHLY, CDR2 FYNNEI, per germline. This CDR3 has 12 residues. J was trimmed by 4 bases and V by 10 bases; bases with no gene match: 6. This CDR3 reads CANREGATEAFF. CDR3 bases: TGTGCCAACAGAGAGGGGGCCACTGAAGCTTTCTTT.

V gene TRBV10-2 combines with J gene TRBJ2-5; 10 bases map to TRBD2. With 4 bases clipped from V and 2 bases from J, the junction kept 4 bases outside the gene matches. This CDR3 contains 15 residues. The germline V gene encodes CDR1 WSHSY and CDR2 SAAADI. The CDR3 is CASSARLAGQETQYF. DNA for the CDR3: TGCGCCAGCAGTGCTCGACTAGCGGGTCAAGAGACCCAGTACTTC.

This chain joins TRBV5-1 and TRBJ2-5; 8 bases align to TRBD1. Germline V lookup: CDR1 SGHRS, CDR2 YFSETQ. The CDR3 is 15 amino acids. The J segment lost 5 bases and the V segment lost 3 bases, leaving 9 bases of the junction unmatched. The CDR3 region has the DNA TGCGCCAGCAGCTCGACCCAGGGGGCCGTGGAGACCCAGTACTTC. Translated: CASSSTQGAVETQYF.

The V and J genes are TRBV5-6 and TRBJ2-3, with a weak D call TRBD1 (5 bases). V lost 2 bases and J 4 bases, leaving 11 bases between the germline ends. Germline values: CDR1 SGHDT, CDR2 YYEEEE. The CDR3 runs 14 residues. CDR3 sequence: CASSFLGEPDTQYF. Written as DNA, the CDR3 is TGTGCCAGCAGCTTTCTAGGGGAACCAGATACGCAGTATTTT.

The chain's CDR3 is CASSPPVGRASGELFF. DNA of the CDR3: TGTGCCAGCTCACCACCGGTCGGGAGGGCGTCCGGGGAGCTGTTTTTT. The chain is built from TRBV18 and TRBJ2-2, with TRBD2 identical over 8 bases. Germline CDR1 is KGHSH and CDR2 is LQKENI. CDR3 length equals 16 residues. The ends lost 0 bases at V and 6 bases at J; junction bases unmatched: 6. Looking up the rest from reference TRBV18 and TRBJ2-2 gives the full variable domain: NAGVMQNPRHLVRRRGQEARLRCSPMKGHSHVYWYRQLPEEGLKFMVYLQKENIIDESGMPKERFSAEFPKEGPSILRIQQVVRGDSAAYFCASSPPVGRASGELFFGEGSRLTVL.

J is TRBJ2-5 and V is TRBV19, with 8 nucleotides matching TRBD1. CDR3 length: 16 amino acids. From germline, CDR1 is LNHDA and CDR2 SQIVND (reference sequence). The J segment lost 2 bases and the V segment lost 5 bases, leaving 10 bases of the junction unmatched. The CDR3 region has the DNA TGTGCCAGTAGTCCCTCCTGGACAGGGCCACAAGAGACCCAGTACTTC. Translating it yields CASSPSWTGPQETQYF.